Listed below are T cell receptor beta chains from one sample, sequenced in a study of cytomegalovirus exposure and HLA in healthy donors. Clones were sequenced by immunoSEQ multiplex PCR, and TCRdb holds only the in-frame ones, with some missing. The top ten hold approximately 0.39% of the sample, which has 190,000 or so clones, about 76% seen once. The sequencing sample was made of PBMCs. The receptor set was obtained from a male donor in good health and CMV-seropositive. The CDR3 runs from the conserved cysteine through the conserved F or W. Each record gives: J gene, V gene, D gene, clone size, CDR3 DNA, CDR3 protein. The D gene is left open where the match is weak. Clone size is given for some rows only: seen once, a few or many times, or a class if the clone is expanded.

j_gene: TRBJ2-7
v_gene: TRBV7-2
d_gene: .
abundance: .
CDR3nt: TGTGCCAGCAGCTTATCTGGGGGGAGCTCCTACGAGCAGTACTTC
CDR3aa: CASSLSGGSSYEQYF

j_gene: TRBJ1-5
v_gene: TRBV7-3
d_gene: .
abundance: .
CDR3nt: TGTGCCAGCAGCTTTCCTCTTGAGGGTCTGGATCAGCCCCAGCATTTT
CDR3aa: CASSFPLEGLDQPQHF

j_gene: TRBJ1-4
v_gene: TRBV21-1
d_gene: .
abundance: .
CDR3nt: TGTGCCAGCAGCAAAGCAACCCCAACGGGCACCGGGACAGGGAATGAAAAACTGTTTTTT
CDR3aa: CASSKATPTGTGTGNEKLFF

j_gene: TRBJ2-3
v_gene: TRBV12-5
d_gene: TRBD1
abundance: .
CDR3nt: TGTGCTAGCTCGGGGGGACAGGGTTCTCTCCCAGATACGCAGTATTTT
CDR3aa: CASSGGQGSLPDTQYF

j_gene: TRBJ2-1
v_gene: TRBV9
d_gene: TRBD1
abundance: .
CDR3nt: TGTGCCAGCAGCGTAGACGGGACAGTAGTAGATGAGCGGTTCTTC
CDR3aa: CASSVDGTVVDERFF

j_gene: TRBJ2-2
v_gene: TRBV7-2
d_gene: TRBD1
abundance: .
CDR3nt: TGTGCCAGCAGCCAGGACAGGGGATCCGGGGAGCTGTTTTTT
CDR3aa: CASSQDRGSGELFF

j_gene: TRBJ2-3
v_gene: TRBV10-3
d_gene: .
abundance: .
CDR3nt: TGTGCCATCGAAGGGGAAACAGATACGCAGTATTTT
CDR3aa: CAIEGETDTQYF

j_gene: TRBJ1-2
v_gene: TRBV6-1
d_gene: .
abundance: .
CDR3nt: TGTGCCAGCAGTGAAGTACAGGGTGTTTACTATGGCTACACCTTC
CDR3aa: CASSEVQGVYYGYTF

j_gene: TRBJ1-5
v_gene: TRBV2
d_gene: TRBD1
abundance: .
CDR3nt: TGTGCCAGCGGGGGGGGTGACAGGGGGCAGTTTCAGCCCCAGCATTTT
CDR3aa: CASGGGDRGQFQPQHF

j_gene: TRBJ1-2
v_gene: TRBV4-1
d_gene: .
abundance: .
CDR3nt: TGCGCCAGCAGCCAGGGAGCGTTCGGCTACACCTTC
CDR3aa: CASSQGAFGYTF

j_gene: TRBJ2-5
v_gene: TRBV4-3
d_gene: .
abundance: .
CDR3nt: TGCGCCAGCAGCCAAGATAGGGGACATTCAGAGACCCAGTACTTC
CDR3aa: CASSQDRGHSETQYF

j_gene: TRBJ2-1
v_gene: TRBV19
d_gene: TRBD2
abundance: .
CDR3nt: TGTGCCAGTAGTATGGGAGCAGCGGGGGCCTTAAGGATCTACAATGAGCAGTTCTTC
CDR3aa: CASSMGAAGALRIYNEQFF

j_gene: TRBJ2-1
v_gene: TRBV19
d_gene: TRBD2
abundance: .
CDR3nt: TGTGCCAGTAGTTCCCTGGCTAGCGGGGGGACCTACAATGAGCAGTTCTTC
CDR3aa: CASSSLASGGTYNEQFF

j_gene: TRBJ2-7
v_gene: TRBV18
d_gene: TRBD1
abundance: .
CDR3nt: TGTGCCAGCTCACCACCGTCCGGGACAGCGACCTACGAGCAGTACTTC
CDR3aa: CASSPPSGTATYEQYF

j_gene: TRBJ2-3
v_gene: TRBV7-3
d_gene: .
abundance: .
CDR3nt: TGTGCCAGCAGCCGGAGCTCAGATACGCAGTATTTT
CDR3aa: CASSRSSDTQYF

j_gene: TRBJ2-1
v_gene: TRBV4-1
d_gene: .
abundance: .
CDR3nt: TGCGCCAGCAGCCAAGTTCACACGAATGAGCAGTTCTTC
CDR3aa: CASSQVHTNEQFF

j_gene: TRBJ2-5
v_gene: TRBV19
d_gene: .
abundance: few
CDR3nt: TGTGCCAGTAGTGACACAGGCCAAGAGACCCAGTACTTC
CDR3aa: CASSDTGQETQYF

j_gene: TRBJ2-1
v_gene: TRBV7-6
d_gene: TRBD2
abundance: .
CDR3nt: TGTGCCAGCAGCCCGCGCGGGGGGGGGCCAGGCTACTACAATGAGCAGTTCTTC
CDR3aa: CASSPRGGGPGYYNEQFF

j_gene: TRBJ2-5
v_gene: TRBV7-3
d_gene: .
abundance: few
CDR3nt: TGTGCCAGCAGCTTTGGCACAAAAGAGACCCAGTACTTC
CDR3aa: CASSFGTKETQYF

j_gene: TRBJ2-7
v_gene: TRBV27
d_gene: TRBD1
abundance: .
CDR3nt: TGTGCCAGCAGGGGTCAGGGGGCGGGGTACGAGCAGTACTTC
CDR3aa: CASRGQGAGYEQYF

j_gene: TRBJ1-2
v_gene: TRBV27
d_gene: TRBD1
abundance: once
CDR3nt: TGTGCCAGCAGCACGGACCCGGGACAGGGGACATCCTATGGCTACACCTTC
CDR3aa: CASSTDPGQGTSYGYTF

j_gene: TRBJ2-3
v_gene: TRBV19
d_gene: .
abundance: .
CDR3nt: TGTGCCATCCGACAGGAGGCCACAGATACGCAGTATTTT
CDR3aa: CAIRQEATDTQYF

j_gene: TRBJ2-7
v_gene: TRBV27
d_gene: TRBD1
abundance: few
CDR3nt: TGTGCCAGCAGTCCGTGGACAGGGACCTACGAGCAGTACTTC
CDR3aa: CASSPWTGTYEQYF

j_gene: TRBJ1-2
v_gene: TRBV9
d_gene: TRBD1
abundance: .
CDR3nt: TGTGCCAGCAGCGCGGAGGGACAGGGGCGGAAGAATGGCTACACCTTC
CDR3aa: CASSAEGQGRKNGYTF

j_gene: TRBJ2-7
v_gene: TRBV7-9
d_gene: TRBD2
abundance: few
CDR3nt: TGTGCCAGCAGCGGGCGGGAGTCGGGCTCCTACGAGCAGTACTTC
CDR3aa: CASSGRESGSYEQYF

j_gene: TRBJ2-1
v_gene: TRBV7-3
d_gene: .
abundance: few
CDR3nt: TGTGCCAGCAGCTCCGTAAGGGGGAGGGCCCACAATGAGCAGTTCTTC
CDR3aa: CASSSVRGRAHNEQFF

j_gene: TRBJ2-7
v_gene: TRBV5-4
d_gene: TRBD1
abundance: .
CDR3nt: TGTGCCAGCAGCTTGCAGGGACAGGGGAGTCACGAGCAGTACTTC
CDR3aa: CASSLQGQGSHEQYF

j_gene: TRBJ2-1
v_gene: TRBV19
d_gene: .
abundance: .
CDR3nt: TGTGCCACTAGGGGGAGGTACGATTACAATGAGCAGTTCTTC
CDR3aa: CATRGRYDYNEQFF

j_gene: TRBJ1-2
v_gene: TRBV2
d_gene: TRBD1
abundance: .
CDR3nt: TGTGCCAGCAGTGGACAGGGGAACTATGGCTACACCTTC
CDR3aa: CASSGQGNYGYTF

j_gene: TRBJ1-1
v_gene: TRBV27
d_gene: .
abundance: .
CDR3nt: TGTGCCAGCAGTGTCAGGGGTGGCACTGAAGCTTTCTTT
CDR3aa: CASSVRGGTEAFF

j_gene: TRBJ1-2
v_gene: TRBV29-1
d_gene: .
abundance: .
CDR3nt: TGCAGCGTTGTCCAGGGTTTTGGGGACTATGGCTACACCTTC
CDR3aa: CSVVQGFGDYGYTF

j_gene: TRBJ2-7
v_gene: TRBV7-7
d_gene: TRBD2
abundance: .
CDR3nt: TGTGCCAGCAGCCTAAGCCTCGGGACTAGCTACGAGCAGTACTTC
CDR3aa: CASSLSLGTSYEQYF

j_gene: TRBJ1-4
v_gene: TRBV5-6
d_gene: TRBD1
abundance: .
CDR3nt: TGTGCCAGCAGCACCGGGACAGGGTGGGCTAATGAAAAACTGTTTTTT
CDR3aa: CASSTGTGWANEKLFF

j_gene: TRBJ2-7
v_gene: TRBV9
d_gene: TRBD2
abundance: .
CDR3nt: TGTGCCAGCAGCCCATCGGGACTAGCGGGCTACGAGCAGTACTTC
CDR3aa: CASSPSGLAGYEQYF

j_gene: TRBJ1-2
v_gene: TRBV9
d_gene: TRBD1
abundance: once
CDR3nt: TGTGCCAGCAGCACCCGACAGGGGGATACCTATGGCTACACCTTC
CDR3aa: CASSTRQGDTYGYTF

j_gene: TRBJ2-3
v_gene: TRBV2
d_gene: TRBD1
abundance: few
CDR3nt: TGTGCCAGCGGGACAGGTTACACAGATACGCAGTATTTT
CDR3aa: CASGTGYTDTQYF

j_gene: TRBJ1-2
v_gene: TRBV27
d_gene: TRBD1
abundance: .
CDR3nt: TGTGCCAGCAGAACGACAGGGGGCATAGTCTACACCTTC
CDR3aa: CASRTTGGIVYTF

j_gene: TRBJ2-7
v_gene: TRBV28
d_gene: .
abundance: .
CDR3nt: TGTGCCAGCATAAGCCTAGCCCACGAGCAGTACTTC
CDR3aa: CASISLAHEQYF

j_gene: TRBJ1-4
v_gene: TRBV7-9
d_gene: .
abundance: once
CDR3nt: TGTGCCAGCAGCTCACAGGGTAGAAATGAAAAACTGTTTTTT
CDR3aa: CASSSQGRNEKLFF